These 31 T cell receptor beta chains were all obtained from the same sample, sequenced in a study of T cells in localized non-small cell lung cancer. Libraries were prepared by immunoSEQ multiplex PCR; TCRdb keeps only in-frame clonotypes and omits some of them. The sample comprises 2,400 or so clones, 27% of which are singletons, and less than 15% rests with the top ten. The sample was lung tumor tissue, taken before any cancer treatment. Receptor source: a man aged 18 to 49 with stage I lung adenocarcinoma.

Within the sample, this clone is medium-sized. V and J are TRBV9 and TRBJ1-6, with D possibly TRBD1 on 5 matching bases. CDR3 length: 17 amino acids. V lost 3 bases and J 9 bases, leaving 22 bases between the germline ends. Germline loops: CDR1 SGDLS, CDR2 YYNGEE. CDR3: CASSATAVKLGSSPLHF. Written as DNA, the CDR3 is TGTGCCAGCAGCGCGACAGCAGTGAAACTGGGCAGTTCACCCCTCCACTTT.

V and J are TRBV12-5 and TRBJ2-5; D possibly corresponds to TRBD1 (5 bases). The CDR3 has 12 residues. Germline loops: CDR1 LGHNT, CDR2 FRNRAP. V shed 7 bases and J shed 4 bases, with 10 bases lying between them. CDR3 sequence reads: CASALRGETQYF. CDR3 DNA sequence: TGTGCTAGTGCCCTTAGGGGAGAGACCCAGTACTTC.

This clone was counted a few times. This CDR3 is also generated by other DNA sequences in the sample. The chain uses TRBV18 and TRBJ1-4, with TRBD1 matching over 10 bases. Germline V CDR1 and CDR2: KGHSH, LQKENI. The ends lost 6 bases at V and 0 bases at J; junction bases unmatched: 4. The CDR3 length is 16 residues. CDR3 sequence (DNA): TGTGCCAGCTCGTCCGGACAGGGGGCAACTAATGAAAAACTGTTTTTT. Amino acids: CASSSGQGATNEKLFF.

This chain joins TRBV30 and TRBJ1-2, with a weak D call TRBD1 (5 bases). The germline V gene encodes CDR1 GTSNPN and CDR2 SVGIG (reference sequence). CDR3 length: 14 residues. V dropped 4 bases and J dropped 6 bases, with 18 bases sitting between them. The CDR3 DNA reads TGTGCCTGGACTTTCAGTGGGGCAGGCCATGGCTACACCTTC. Translated: CAWTFSGAGHGYTF. Full variable domain (remainder filled in from reference TRBV30 and TRBJ1-2): SQTIHQWPATLVQPVGSPLSLECTVEGTSNPNLYWYRQAAGRGLQLLFYSVGIGQISSEVPQNLSASRPQDRQFILSSKKLLLSDSGFYLCAWTFSGAGHGYTFGSGTRLTVV.

This clone has only a few counts. This rearrangement joins TRBV11-3 to TRBJ1-2, with TRBD1 matching over 7 bases. Looked up from germline, CDR1 is SGHNT and CDR2 is YENEEA. Trimming at V came to 6 bases and at J to 1 base, leaving 11 bases not matched to a gene. This CDR3 is 16 amino acids long. The CDR3, as DNA: TGTGCCAGCAGGCCGAGGACCGGGACAGATAACTATGGCTACACCTTC. Translated: CASRPRTGTDNYGYTF.

The chain is built from TRBV9 and TRBJ2-7; D is possibly TRBD2 (5 bases). Per germline, CDR1 SGDLS and CDR2 YYNGEE. CDR3 length equals 12 residues. V gave up 3 bases and J gave up 7 bases, with 11 bases separating them. CDR3 sequence: CASSGTRGEQYF. The CDR3 DNA reads TGTGCCAGCAGCGGCACCCGAGGGGAGCAGTACTTC.

The chain is built from TRBV11-3 and TRBJ2-5; perhaps TRBD2 as D (7 bases). Germline V lookup: CDR1 SGHNT, CDR2 YENEEA. This CDR3 has 16 residues. V lost 7 bases to trimming and J lost 5 bases, with 23 bases between them. The CDR3 DNA reads TGTGCCAGCACCCCGAATGGGCGGGGGCCGGGGGAGACCCAGTACTTC. Its translation is CASTPNGRGPGETQYF.

The CDR3 loop is CSVGGGWGTGELFF. The CDR3 DNA reads as TGCAGCGTCGGAGGGGGATGGGGGACCGGGGAGCTGTTTTTT. The V gene is TRBV29-1, the J gene TRBJ2-2; D may correspond to TRBD1 or TRBD2 (6 bases each). Germline V gene sequence: CDR1 SQVTM, CDR2 ANQGSEA. Trimming pared 6 bases from V and 5 bases from J, leaving 16 bases between. The CDR3 covers 14 residues.

V and J are TRBV19 and TRBJ2-1; TRBD1 aligns across 9 bases. The germline CDR1 and CDR2 sequences are LNHDA and SQIVND (reference sequence). This CDR3 has 14 residues. V dropped 5 bases and J dropped 10; count of bases not matched to a gene: 9. CDR3 nucleotides: TGTGCCAGTAGTCCCTCACAGGGGGCAACGGAGCAGTTCTTC. This codes for CASSPSQGATEQFF.

This clone qualifies as large. This chain connects TRBV19 to TRBJ2-6; D remains unclear. Germline CDR1 LNHDA, CDR2 SQIVND (reference sequence). This CDR3 has 15 amino acids. Trimming pared 8 bases from V and 2 bases from J, leaving 13 bases between. The CDR3 bases are TGTGCCAGTGCTAATCTGCAAACTGGGGCCAACGTCCTGACTTTC. Its translation: CASANLQTGANVLTF.

This rearrangement joins TRBV19 to TRBJ1-2; D is undetermined. The CDR3 covers 13 residues. The germline CDR1 and CDR2 sequences are LNHDA and SQIVND (reference sequence). V shed 1 base and J shed 9 bases, with 12 bases lying between them. CDR3 nucleotides: TGTGCCAGTAGTATAGCGGGCACAGAAAGCTACACCTTC. This translates into CASSIAGTESYTF.

By proportion, this clone is medium-sized (0.01 to 0.1%). The V call is TRBV6-8, the J call TRBJ2-2, with TRBD2 identical over 9 bases. Unmatched junction bases numbered 6, after V lost 4 bases and J lost 6 bases. Germline CDR1 is MNHGY and CDR2 is SAAAGT. The CDR3 contains 15 residues. The DNA of the CDR3 is TGTGCCAGCAGTTTGACTAGCGGTGGGGCCGGGGAGCTGTTTTTT. This sequence encodes CASSLTSGGAGELFF.

The CDR3 loop reads CAWRDRGLTEAFF. CDR3 sequence (DNA): TGTGCCTGGAGAGACAGGGGGCTGACTGAAGCTTTCTTT. The chain joins TRBV30 to TRBJ1-1, with 10 bases aligning to TRBD1. V was clipped by 3 bases and J by 5 bases; unmatched bases: 3. Germline V gene lookup returns CDR1 GTSNPN and CDR2 SVGIG (reference sequence). The CDR3 totals 13 residues.

This chain joins TRBV30 and TRBJ1-1, with TRBD1 as a possible D gene (6 bases). CDR1 and CDR2 (germline): GTSNPN, SVGIG (reference sequence). V lost 8 bases, J lost 6 bases, and 19 bases lay in between. The CDR3 is 13 residues long. CDR3 sequence: CAHRPGAEAEAFF. DNA for the CDR3: TGTGCCCATAGGCCGGGGGCGGAGGCTGAAGCTTTCTTT.

This clone was counted a few times. The rearrangement links TRBV11-3 to TRBJ2-6; possible D gene TRBD1, 6 bases. Germline CDR1 SGHNT, CDR2 YENEEA. Deletions cut 1 base from V and 3 bases from J, with 13 bases between. The CDR3 contains 17 residues. The CDR3 DNA reads TGTGCCAGCAGCTTAGGACCTCAGGGGCTTGGGGCCAACGTCCTGACTTTC. It translates to CASSLGPQGLGANVLTF.

This clone was observed a single time. The chain uses TRBV29-1 and TRBJ1-1, with D unclear. There are 13 residues in the CDR3. Germline V CDR1 and CDR2: SQVTM, ANQGSEA. Trimming removed 1 base at V and 4 bases at J, with 10 bases between. The CDR3 is CSVEVTASTEAFF. CDR3 nucleotides: TGCAGCGTTGAAGTGACCGCATCCACTGAAGCTTTCTTT.

This clone is judged medium-sized. The V and J genes are TRBV11-3 and TRBJ2-2; 7 positions agree with TRBD1. The germline CDR1 and CDR2 sequences are SGHNT and YENEEA. Unmatched junction bases numbered 10, after V lost 5 bases and J lost 1 base. The CDR3 covers 17 residues. CDR3 nucleotide sequence: TGTGCCAGCAGCCACGGGACAGACCTTAAGAACACCGGGGAGCTGTTTTTT. Protein: CASSHGTDLKNTGELFF. The full variable domain, with the rest looked up from reference TRBV11-3 and TRBJ2-2, is EAGVVQSPRYKIIEKKQPVAFWCNPISGHNTLYWYLQNLGQGPELLIRYENEEAVDDSQLPKDRFSAERLKGVDSTLKIQPAELGDSAVYLCASSHGTDLKNTGELFFGEGSRLTVL.

CDR3 protein: CASSWDGSGGASEQYF. The CDR3, as DNA: TGCGCCAGCAGCTGGGACGGGAGCGGGGGGGCGTCTGAGCAGTACTTC. This sequence joins TRBV5-1 and TRBJ2-7, with 10 bases lining up with TRBD2. J lost 7 bases, V lost 3 bases, and 13 bases had no gene match. The CDR3 spans 16 residues. Germline values: CDR1 SGHRS, CDR2 YFSETQ.

By sample share, this clone is medium-sized (0.01 to 0.1%). This rearrangement joins TRBV6-8 to TRBJ2-5, with D perhaps TRBD1 (6 bases). The CDR3 contains 13 residues. Trimming shortened V by 4 bases and J by 5 bases, and 11 bases separated the two germline ends. Germline V gene data show CDR1 as MNHGY and CDR2 as SAAAGT. CDR3 loop: CASSFPGVETQYF. For the CDR3, the DNA is TGTGCCAGCAGTTTCCCAGGGGTGGAGACCCAGTACTTC.

This rearrangement joins TRBV5-1 to TRBJ1-2; 7 bases match TRBD1. V was pared by 4 bases and J by 0 bases, with 15 bases of the junction left unmatched. CDR3 length equals 18 residues. Germline loops: CDR1 SGHRS, CDR2 YFSETQ. In nucleotides, the CDR3 is TGCGCCAGCAGCCAGCAGCCGACAGGGTCCGTGACTAACTATGGCTACACCTTC. Translation gives CASSQQPTGSVTNYGYTF.

V is TRBV12-5 and J is TRBJ2-2, with TRBD2 matching 7 bases. The germline CDR1 and CDR2 sequences are LGHNT and FRNRAP. The CDR3 runs to 14 residues. V was pared by 1 base and J by 6 bases, with 2 bases of the junction left unmatched. The CDR3 DNA sequence: TGTGCTAGTGGTTTGGGCGGACTAGCCGGGGAGCTGTTTTTT. Translating it yields CASGLGGLAGELFF. The entire variable domain, with the rest obtained from reference TRBV12-5 and TRBJ2-2, is as follows: DARVTQTPRHKVTEMGQEVTMRCQPILGHNTVFWYRQTMMQGLELLAYFRNRAPLDDSGMPKDRFSAEMPDATLATLKIQPSEPRDSAVYFCASGLGGLAGELFFGEGSRLTVL.

A few counts support this clone. CDR3 DNA sequence: TGCGCCAGCAGCCTTTCATCTAGCGGGGGTTACGAGCAGTACTTC. This sequence encodes CASSLSSSGGYEQYF. This chain connects TRBV4-1 to TRBJ2-7; 10 bases line up with TRBD2. This CDR3 has 15 residues. With 4 bases clipped from V and 4 bases from J, the junction kept 7 bases outside the gene matches. CDR1 is MGHRA and CDR2 is YSYEKL in the germline V gene.

The chain is built from TRBV5-1 and TRBJ2-7; D gene unclear. The CDR3 sequence is 16 residues long. V gave up 6 bases and J gave up 2 bases, with 21 bases separating them. Germline CDR1 and CDR2: SGHRS and YFSETQ. The CDR3 bases are TGCGCCAGCATTTCTGAGGCCGGTGGAGACGCCTACGAGCAGTACTTC. As protein: CASISEAGGDAYEQYF. The full variable domain, in which reference TRBV5-1 and TRBJ2-7 provide the parts outside the CDR3, is KAGVTQTPRYLIKTRGQQVTLSCSPISGHRSVSWYQQTPGQGLQFLFEYFSETQRNKGNFPGRFSGRQFSNSRSEMNVSTLELGDSALYLCASISEAGGDAYEQYFGPGTRLTVT.

The V call is TRBV6-8, the J call TRBJ1-2; tentatively, D is TRBD1 (6 bases). V gave up 5 bases and J gave up 1 base, with 8 bases separating them. CDR1 and CDR2 from the germline V gene are MNHGY and SAAAGT. The length of the CDR3 is 13 residues. The CDR3 protein is CASSPQGNYGYTF. As DNA, the CDR3 is TGTGCCAGCAGTCCACAGGGTAACTATGGCTACACCTTC.

This clone turned up a few times. This chain connects TRBV11-3 to TRBJ2-7; D remains unclear. V lost 1 base and J 2 bases, leaving 9 bases between the germline ends. There are 14 residues in the CDR3. Germline V lookup: CDR1 SGHNT, CDR2 YENEEA. The CDR3 reads CASSLVAGTYEQYF. Here the CDR3 DNA reads TGTGCCAGCAGCTTAGTGGCAGGAACCTACGAGCAGTACTTC. Supplemented by reference TRBV11-3 and TRBJ2-7, the full variable domain reads EAGVVQSPRYKIIEKKQPVAFWCNPISGHNTLYWYLQNLGQGPELLIRYENEEAVDDSQLPKDRFSAERLKGVDSTLKIQPAELGDSAVYLCASSLVAGTYEQYFGPGTRLTVT.

This clone was detected a few times. The chain combines TRBV14 with TRBJ1-4; D gene uncertain. Germline values: CDR1 SGHDN, CDR2 FVKESK. The CDR3 is made up of 16 amino acids. The V and J ends lost 4 bases and 0 bases respectively, with 12 bases between them. The CDR3 here is CASSPLGGATNEKLFF. In nucleotides, the CDR3 is TGTGCCAGCAGCCCACTGGGCGGTGCAACTAATGAAAAACTGTTTTTT.

V is TRBV11-3 and J is TRBJ1-3; perhaps TRBD1 as D (5 bases). The CDR3 extends over 15 amino acids. Germline CDR1 is SGHNT and CDR2 is YENEEA. Trimming removed 5 bases at V and 0 bases at J, with 11 bases between. CDR3 DNA: TGTGCCAGCAGCACGGGACGGGACTCTGGAAACACCATATATTTT. It translates to CASSTGRDSGNTIYF.

The chain has TRBV19 and TRBJ1-1, with D perhaps matching TRBD1 (6 bases). V was clipped by 1 base and J by 5 bases, with 11 bases between them. CDR3 length: 14 residues. Germline V CDR1 and CDR2: LNHDA, SQIVND (reference sequence). The CDR3 spells CASSIGGLETEAFF. Here the CDR3 DNA reads TGTGCCAGTAGTATAGGGGGGCTCGAGACTGAAGCTTTCTTT.

This clone was detected once. This sequence joins TRBV18 and TRBJ1-2, with 11 bases aligning to TRBD1. V shed 2 bases, J shed 3 bases, and the junction held 2 bases outside the gene matches. Germline values: CDR1 KGHSH, CDR2 LQKENI. CDR3 length: 15 amino acids. The CDR3 DNA reads TGTGCCAGCTCACCATCGGGACAGGGGGACTATGGCTACACCTTC. Translating it yields CASSPSGQGDYGYTF.

This rearrangement joins TRBV10-2 to TRBJ1-6; no definite D call. The CDR3 runs to 18 residues. V lost 0 bases, J lost 0 bases, and 12 bases lay in between. Germline V gives CDR1 WSHSY, CDR2 SAAADI. CDR3 in amino acids: CASSESKAGGSYNSPLHF. DNA of the CDR3: TGCGCCAGCAGTGAGTCGAAGGCAGGAGGCTCCTATAATTCACCCCTCCACTTT.

This clone was seen just once. The rearrangement joins TRBV19 to TRBJ2-1; D might be TRBD1 (6 bases). The CDR3 consists of 15 residues. Trimming removed 2 bases from V and 5 bases from J, with 13 bases in between. Germline CDR1 reads LNHDA; CDR2 reads SQIVND (reference sequence). The CDR3 bases are TGTGCCAGTAGTATACCACAGGGTAGGAACAATGAGCAGTTCTTC. The encoded protein is CASSIPQGRNNEQFF.